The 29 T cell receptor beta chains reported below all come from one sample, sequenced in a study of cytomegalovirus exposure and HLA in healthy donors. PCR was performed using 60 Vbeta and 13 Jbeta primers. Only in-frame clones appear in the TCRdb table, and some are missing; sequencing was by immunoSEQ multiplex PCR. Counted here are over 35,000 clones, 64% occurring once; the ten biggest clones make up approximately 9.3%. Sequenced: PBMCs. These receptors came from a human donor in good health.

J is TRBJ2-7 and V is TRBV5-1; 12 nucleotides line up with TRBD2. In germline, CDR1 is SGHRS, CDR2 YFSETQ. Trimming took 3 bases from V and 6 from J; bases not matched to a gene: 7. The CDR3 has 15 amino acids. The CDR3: CASSSRTSGAAEQYF. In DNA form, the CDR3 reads TGCGCCAGCAGCTCCCGGACTAGCGGGGCTGCCGAGCAGTACTTC.

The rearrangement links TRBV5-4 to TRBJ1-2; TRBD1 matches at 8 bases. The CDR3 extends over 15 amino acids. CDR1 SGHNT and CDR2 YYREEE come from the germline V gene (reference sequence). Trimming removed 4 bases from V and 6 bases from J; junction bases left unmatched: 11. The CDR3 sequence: CASSRDSGGRDGYTF. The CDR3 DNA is TGTGCCAGCAGCCGCGATTCAGGGGGCAGAGATGGCTACACCTTC. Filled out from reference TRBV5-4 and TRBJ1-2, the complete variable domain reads ETGVTQSPTHLIKTRGQQVTLRCSSQSGHNTVSWYQQALGQGPQFIFQYYREEENGRGNFPPRFSGLQFPNYSSELNVNALELDDSALYLCASSRDSGGRDGYTFGSGTRLTVV.

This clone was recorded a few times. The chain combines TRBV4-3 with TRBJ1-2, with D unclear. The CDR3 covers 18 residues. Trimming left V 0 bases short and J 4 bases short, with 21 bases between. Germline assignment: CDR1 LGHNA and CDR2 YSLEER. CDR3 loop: CASSQDIRAGGIVYGYTF. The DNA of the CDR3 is TGCGCCAGCAGCCAAGATATTCGGGCGGGCGGCATAGTCTATGGCTACACCTTC.

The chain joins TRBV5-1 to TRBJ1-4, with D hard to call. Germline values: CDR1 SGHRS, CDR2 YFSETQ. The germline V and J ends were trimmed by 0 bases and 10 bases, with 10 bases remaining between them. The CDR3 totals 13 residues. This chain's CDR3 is CASSLDPSGKLFF. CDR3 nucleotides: TGCGCCAGCAGCTTGGACCCCTCGGGAAAACTGTTTTTT.

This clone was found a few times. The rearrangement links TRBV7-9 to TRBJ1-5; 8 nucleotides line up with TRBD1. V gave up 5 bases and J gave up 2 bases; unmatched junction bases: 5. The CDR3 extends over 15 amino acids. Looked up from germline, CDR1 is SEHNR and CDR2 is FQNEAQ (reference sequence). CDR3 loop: CASSQDRVGNQPQHF. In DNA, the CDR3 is TGTGCCAGCAGCCAGGACAGGGTGGGCAATCAGCCCCAGCATTTT.

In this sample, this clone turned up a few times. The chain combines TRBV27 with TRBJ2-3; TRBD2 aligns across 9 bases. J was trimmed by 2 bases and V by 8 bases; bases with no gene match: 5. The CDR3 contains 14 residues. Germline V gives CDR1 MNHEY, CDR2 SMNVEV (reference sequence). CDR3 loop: CASGLAGFTDTQYF. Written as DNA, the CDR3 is TGTGCCAGCGGGCTAGCGGGGTTCACAGATACGCAGTATTTT.

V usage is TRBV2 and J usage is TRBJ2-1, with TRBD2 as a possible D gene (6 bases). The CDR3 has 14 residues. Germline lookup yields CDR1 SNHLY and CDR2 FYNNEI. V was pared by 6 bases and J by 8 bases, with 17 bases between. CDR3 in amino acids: CASRAGTAGDEQFF. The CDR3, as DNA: TGTGCCAGCAGAGCCGGGACTGCAGGCGATGAGCAGTTCTTC.

CDR3 loop: CASSPQIGGADTQYF. In DNA, the CDR3 is TGTGCCAGCAGTCCCCAAATCGGGGGTGCAGATACGCAGTATTTT. V and J are TRBV25-1 and TRBJ2-3; possible D gene TRBD2, 6 bases. The CDR3 consists of 15 residues. From germline, CDR1 is MGHDK and CDR2 SYGVNS. Trimming left V 5 bases short and J 4 bases short, with 16 bases between.

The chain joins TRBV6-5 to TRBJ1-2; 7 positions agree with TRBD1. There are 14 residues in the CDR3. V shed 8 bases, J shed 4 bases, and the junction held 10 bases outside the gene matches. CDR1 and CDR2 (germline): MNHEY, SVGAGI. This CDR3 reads CASLVKTGAYGYTF. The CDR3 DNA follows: TGTGCCAGCTTGGTAAAAACAGGGGCCTATGGCTACACCTTC.

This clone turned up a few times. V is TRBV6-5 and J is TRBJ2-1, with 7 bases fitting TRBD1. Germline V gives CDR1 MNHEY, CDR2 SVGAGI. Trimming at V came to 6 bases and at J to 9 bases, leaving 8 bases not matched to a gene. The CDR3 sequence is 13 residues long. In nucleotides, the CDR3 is TGTGCCAGCAGACCCCGACAGGGAAGTGAGCAGTTCTTC. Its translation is CASRPRQGSEQFF.

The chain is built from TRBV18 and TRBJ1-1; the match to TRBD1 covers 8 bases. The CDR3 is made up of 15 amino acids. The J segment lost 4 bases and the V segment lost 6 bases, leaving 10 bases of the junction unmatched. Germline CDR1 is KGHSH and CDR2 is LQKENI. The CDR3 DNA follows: TGTGCCAGCTCGCCAGCGGCACAGGGGGTCACTGAAGCTTTCTTT. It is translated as CASSPAAQGVTEAFF.

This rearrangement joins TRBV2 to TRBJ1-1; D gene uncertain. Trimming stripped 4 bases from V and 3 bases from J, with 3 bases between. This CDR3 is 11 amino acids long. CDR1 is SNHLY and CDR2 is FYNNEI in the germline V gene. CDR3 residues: CASSAYTEAFF. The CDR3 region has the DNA TGTGCCAGCAGTGCGTACACTGAAGCTTTCTTT.

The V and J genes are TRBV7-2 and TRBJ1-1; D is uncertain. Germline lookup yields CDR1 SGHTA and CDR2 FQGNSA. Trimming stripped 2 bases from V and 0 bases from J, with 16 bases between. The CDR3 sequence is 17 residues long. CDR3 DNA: TGTGCCAGCAGCTTATTAGGGTCGGGAGTCGTGAACACTGAAGCTTTCTTT. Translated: CASSLLGSGVVNTEAFF.

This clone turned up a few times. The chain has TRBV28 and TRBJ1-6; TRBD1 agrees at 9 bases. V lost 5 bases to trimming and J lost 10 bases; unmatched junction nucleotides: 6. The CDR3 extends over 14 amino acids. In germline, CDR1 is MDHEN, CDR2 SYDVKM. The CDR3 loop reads CASSPGTGHSPLHF. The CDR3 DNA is TGTGCCAGCAGTCCCGGGACAGGGCACTCACCCCTCCACTTT.

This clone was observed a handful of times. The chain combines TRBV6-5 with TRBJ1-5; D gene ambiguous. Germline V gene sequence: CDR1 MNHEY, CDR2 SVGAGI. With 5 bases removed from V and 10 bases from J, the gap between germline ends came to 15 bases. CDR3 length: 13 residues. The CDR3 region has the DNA TGTGCCAGCAGTATCTTACTTGGGCTCCCCCAGCATTTT. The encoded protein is CASSILLGLPQHF.

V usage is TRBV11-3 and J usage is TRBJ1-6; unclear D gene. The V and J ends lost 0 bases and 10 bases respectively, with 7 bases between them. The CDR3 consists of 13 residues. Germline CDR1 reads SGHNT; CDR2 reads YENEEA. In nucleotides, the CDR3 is TGTGCCAGCAGCTTAGAGTCCCTATCACCCCTCCACTTT. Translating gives CASSLESLSPLHF.

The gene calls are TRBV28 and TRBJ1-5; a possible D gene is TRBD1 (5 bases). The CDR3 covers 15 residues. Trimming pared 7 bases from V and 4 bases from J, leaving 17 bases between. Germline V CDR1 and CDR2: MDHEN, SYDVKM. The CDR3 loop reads CASTAVTGYNQPQHF. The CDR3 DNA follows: TGTGCCAGCACCGCCGTTACAGGATATAATCAGCCCCAGCATTTT.

CDR3 in DNA: TGTGCCAGTAGTATGTCCATCTCTGGAAACACCATATATTTT. It encodes CASSMSISGNTIYF. V and J are TRBV19 and TRBJ1-3, with D uncertain. Germline assignment: CDR1 LNHDA and CDR2 SQIVND (reference sequence). The length of the CDR3 is 14 residues. Trimming cost V 3 bases and J 0 bases, with 6 bases left between them.

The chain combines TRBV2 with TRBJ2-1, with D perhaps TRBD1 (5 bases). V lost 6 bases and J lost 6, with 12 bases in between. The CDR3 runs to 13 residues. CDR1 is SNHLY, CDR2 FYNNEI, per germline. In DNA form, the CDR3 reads TGTGCCAGCAGCCTACAGGTTGGCAATGAGCAGTTCTTC. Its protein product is CASSLQVGNEQFF.

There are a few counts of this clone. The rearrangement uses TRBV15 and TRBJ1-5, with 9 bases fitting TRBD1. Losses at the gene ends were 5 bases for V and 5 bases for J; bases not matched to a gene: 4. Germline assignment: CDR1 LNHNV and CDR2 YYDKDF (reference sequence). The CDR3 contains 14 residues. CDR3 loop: CATSQDRGDQPQHF. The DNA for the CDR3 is TGTGCCACCAGCCAGGACAGGGGTGATCAGCCCCAGCATTTT.

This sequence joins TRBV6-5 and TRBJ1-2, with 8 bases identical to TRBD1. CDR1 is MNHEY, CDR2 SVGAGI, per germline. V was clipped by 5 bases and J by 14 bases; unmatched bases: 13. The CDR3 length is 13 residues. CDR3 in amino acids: CASSQTPRTGRTF. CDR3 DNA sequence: TGTGCCAGCAGTCAAACGCCCAGGACAGGGAGAACCTTC.

This chain's CDR3 is CASSPPRSGGKETQYF. CDR3 nucleotides: TGTGCCAGCTCACCACCGCGTAGCGGGGGAAAAGAGACCCAGTACTTC. The genes are TRBV18 and TRBJ2-5, with TRBD2 matching 9 bases. CDR1 KGHSH and CDR2 LQKENI come from the germline V gene. This CDR3 has 16 amino acids. V shed 0 bases, J shed 3 bases, and the junction held 5 bases outside the gene matches.

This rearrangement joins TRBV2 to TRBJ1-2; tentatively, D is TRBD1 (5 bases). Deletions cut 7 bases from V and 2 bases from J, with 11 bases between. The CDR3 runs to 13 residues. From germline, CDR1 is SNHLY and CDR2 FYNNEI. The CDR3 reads CASTRQRNYGYTF. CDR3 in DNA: TGTGCCAGCACAAGACAGAGGAACTATGGCTACACCTTC.

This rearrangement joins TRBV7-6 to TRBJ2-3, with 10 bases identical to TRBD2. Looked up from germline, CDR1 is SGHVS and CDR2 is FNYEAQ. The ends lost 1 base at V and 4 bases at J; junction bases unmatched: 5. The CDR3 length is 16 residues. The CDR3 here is CASSLVASGGADTQYF. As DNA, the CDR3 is TGTGCCAGCAGCTTAGTTGCTAGCGGGGGCGCAGATACGCAGTATTTT.

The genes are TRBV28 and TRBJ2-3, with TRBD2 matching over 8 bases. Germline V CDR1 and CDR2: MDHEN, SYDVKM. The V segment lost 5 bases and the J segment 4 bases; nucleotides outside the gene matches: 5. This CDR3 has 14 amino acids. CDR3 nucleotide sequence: TGTGCCAGCAGTCCCCTAGCGGGTGCAGATACGCAGTATTTT. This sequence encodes CASSPLAGADTQYF.

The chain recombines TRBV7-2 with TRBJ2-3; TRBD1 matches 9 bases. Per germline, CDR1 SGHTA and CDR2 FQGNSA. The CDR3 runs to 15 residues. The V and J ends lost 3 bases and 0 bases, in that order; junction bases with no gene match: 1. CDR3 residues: CASSLGQGSTDTQYF. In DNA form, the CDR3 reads TGTGCCAGCAGCTTGGGACAGGGAAGCACAGATACGCAGTATTTT.

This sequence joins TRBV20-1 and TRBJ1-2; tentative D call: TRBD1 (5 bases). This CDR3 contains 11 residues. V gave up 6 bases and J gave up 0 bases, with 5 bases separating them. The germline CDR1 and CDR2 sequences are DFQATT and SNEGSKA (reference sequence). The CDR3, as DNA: TGCAGTGCCAGGGCTAACTATGGCTACACCTTC. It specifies CSARANYGYTF.

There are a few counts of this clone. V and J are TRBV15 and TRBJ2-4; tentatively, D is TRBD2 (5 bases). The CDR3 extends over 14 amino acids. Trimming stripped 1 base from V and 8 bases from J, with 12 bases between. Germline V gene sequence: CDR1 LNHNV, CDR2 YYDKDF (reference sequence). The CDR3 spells CATSRANSADIQYF. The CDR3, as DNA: TGTGCCACCAGCAGAGCGAATAGCGCGGACATTCAGTACTTC. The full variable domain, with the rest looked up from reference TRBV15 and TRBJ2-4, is DAMVIQNPRYQVTQFGKPVTLSCSQTLNHNVMYWYQQKSSQAPKLLFHYYDKDFNNEADTPDNFQSRRPNTSFCFLDIRSPGLGDTAMYLCATSRANSADIQYFGAGTRLSVL.

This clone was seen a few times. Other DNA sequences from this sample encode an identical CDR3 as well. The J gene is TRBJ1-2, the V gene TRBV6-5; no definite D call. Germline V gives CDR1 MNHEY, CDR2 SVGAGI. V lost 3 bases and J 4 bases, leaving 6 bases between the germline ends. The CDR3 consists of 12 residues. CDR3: CASSYDSYGYTF. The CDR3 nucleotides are TGTGCCAGCAGTTATGATAGCTATGGCTACACCTTC.